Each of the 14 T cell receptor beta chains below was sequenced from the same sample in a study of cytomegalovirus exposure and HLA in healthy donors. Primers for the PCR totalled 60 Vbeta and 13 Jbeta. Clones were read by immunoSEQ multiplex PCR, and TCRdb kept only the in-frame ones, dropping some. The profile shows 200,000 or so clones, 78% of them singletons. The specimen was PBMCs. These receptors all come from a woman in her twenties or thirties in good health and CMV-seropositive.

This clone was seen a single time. The CDR3 DNA reads as TGCACCAGCAGCCACCCCCGACGGGGAGGAGAAAAACTGTTTTTT. Amino acids: CTSSHPRRGGEKLFF. The chain recombines TRBV1 with TRBJ1-4. TRBV1 is labeled a pseudogene. This CDR3 has 15 amino acids.

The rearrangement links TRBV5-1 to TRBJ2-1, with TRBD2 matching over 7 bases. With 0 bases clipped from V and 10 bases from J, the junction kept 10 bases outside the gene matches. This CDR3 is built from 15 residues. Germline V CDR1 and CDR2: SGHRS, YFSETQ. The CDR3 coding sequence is TGCGCCAGCAGCTTGGCGTGGCGGGGGTTCGTGGAGCAGTTCTTC. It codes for CASSLAWRGFVEQFF.

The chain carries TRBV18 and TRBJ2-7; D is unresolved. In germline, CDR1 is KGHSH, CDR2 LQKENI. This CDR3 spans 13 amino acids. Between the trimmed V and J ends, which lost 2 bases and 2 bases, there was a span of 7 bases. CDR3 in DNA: TGTGCCAGCTCACCAAGTTCAGCCTACGAGCAGTACTTC. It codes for CASSPSSAYEQYF.

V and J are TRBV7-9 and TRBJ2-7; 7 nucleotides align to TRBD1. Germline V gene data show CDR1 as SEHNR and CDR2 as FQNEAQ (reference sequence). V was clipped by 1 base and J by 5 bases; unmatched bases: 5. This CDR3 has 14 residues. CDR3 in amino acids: CASSLGRGFHEQYF. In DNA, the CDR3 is TGTGCCAGCAGCTTAGGCAGGGGGTTCCACGAGCAGTACTTC.

The CDR3 DNA reads TGTGCCAGCAGCCCCACCGGCACGGACAGGGTAGTCGTCGAGCAGTACTTC. Its translation is CASSPTGTDRVVVEQYF. V gene TRBV7-6 combines with J gene TRBJ2-7; 8 positions agree with TRBD1. The germline V gene has CDR1 SGHVS and CDR2 FNYEAQ. V shed 5 bases and J 6 bases; nucleotides not matched to a gene: 18. The CDR3 runs 17 residues.

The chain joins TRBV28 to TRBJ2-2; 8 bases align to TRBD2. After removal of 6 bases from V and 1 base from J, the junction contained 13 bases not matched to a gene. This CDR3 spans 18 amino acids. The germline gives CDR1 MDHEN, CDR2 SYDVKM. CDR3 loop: CASRTVGVAGWNTGELFF. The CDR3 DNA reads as TGTGCCAGCAGGACCGTTGGGGTAGCGGGATGGAACACCGGGGAGCTGTTTTTT. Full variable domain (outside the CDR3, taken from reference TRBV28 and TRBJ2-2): DVKVTQSSRYLVKRTGEKVFLECVQDMDHENMFWYRQDPGLGLRLIYFSYDVKMKEKGDIPEGYSVSREKKERFSLILESASTNQTSMYLCASRTVGVAGWNTGELFFGEGSRLTVL.

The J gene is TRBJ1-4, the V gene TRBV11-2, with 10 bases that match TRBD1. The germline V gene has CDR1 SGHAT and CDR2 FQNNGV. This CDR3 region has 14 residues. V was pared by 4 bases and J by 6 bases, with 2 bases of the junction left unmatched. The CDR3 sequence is CASSWDRGYEKLFF. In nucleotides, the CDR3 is TGTGCCAGCAGCTGGGACAGGGGTTATGAAAAACTGTTTTTT. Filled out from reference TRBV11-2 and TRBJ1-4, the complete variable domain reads EAGVAQSPRYKIIEKRQSVAFWCNPISGHATLYWYQQILGQGPKLLIQFQNNGVVDDSQLPKDRFSAERLKGVDSTLKIQPAKLEDSAVYLCASSWDRGYEKLFFGSGTQLSVL.

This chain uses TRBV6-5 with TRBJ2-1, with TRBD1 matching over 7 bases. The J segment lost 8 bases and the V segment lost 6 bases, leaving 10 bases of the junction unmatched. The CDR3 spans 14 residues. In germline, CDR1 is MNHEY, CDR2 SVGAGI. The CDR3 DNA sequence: TGTGCCAGCAGCCGTGGGGCCCAGGGGGATGAGCAGTTCTTC. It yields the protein CASSRGAQGDEQFF.

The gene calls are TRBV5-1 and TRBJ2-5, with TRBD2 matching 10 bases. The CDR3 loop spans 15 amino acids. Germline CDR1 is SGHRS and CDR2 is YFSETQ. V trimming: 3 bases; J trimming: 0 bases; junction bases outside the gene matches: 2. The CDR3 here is CASSSSGSHQETQYF. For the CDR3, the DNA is TGCGCCAGCAGCTCTAGCGGGAGCCACCAAGAGACCCAGTACTTC. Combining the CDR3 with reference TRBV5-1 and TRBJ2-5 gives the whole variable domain KAGVTQTPRYLIKTRGQQVTLSCSPISGHRSVSWYQQTPGQGLQFLFEYFSETQRNKGNFPGRFSGRQFSNSRSEMNVSTLELGDSALYLCASSSSGSHQETQYFGPGTRLLVL.

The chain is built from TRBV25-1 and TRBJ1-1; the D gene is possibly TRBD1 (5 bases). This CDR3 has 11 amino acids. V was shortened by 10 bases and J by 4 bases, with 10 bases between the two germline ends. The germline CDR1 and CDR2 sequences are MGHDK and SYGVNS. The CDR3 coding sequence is TGTGCCACCCAGGGAAGCACTGAAGCTTTCTTT. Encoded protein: CATQGSTEAFF.

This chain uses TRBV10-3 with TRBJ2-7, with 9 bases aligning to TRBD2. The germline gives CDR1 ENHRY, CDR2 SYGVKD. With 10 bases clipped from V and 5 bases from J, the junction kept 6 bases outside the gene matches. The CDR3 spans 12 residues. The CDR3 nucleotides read TGTGCCACTGGGACTAGCTATCACGAGCAGTACTTC. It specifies CATGTSYHEQYF.

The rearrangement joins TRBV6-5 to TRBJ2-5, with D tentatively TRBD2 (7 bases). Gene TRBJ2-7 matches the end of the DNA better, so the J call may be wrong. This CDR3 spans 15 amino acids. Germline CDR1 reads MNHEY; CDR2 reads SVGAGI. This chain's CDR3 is CASSYYLGGVYEQYF. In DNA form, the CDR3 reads TGTGCCAGCAGTTACTACCTAGGGGGGGTCTACGAGCAGTACTTC.

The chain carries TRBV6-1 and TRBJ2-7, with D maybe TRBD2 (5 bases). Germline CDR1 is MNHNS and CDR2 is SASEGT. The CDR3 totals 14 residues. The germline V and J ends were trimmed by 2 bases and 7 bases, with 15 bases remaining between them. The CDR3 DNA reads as TGTGCCAGCAGTGAACGGGGTTCAGGCCAGGAGCAGTACTTC. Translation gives CASSERGSGQEQYF.

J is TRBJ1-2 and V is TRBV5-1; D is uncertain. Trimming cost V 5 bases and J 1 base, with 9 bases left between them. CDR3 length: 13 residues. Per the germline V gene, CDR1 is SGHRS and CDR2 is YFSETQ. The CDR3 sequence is CASSRGNNYGYTF. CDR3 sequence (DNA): TGCGCCAGCAGTCGGGGTAATAACTATGGCTACACCTTC.